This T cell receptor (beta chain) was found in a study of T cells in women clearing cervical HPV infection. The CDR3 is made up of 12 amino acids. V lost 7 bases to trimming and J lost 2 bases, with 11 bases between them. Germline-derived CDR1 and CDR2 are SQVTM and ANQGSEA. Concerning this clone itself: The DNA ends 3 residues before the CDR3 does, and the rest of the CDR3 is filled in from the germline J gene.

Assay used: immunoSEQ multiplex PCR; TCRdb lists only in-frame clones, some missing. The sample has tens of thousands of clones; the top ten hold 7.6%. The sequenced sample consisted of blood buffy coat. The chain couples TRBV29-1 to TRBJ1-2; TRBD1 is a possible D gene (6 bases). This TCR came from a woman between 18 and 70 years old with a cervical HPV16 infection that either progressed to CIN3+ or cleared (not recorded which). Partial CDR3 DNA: TGCAGCGGTAATACAGGGAACTATGGC. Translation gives CSGNTGNYG. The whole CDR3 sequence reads CSGNTGNYGYTF.